This T cell receptor beta chain was sequenced in a study of cytomegalovirus exposure and HLA in healthy donors. General study results and limits: Overall, under 200 TCR beta chains were annotated as cytomegalovirus-associated. V- and J-gene trimming of TCR beta was linked (in a later analysis) to a missense DCLRE1C variant. The sole available immune exposure information was CMV serostatus.

As concerns this clone: What it binds is not known.

The primer mix had 60 Vbeta and 13 Jbeta primers. Repertoires were generated with immunoSEQ multiplex PCR, while TCRdb's copy carries only in-frame clones and drops some. The data contain roughly 140,000 clones, over 65% of them singletons. Germline V gene lookup returns CDR1 SGHRS and CDR2 YFSETQ. The CDR3 covers 14 residues. J lost 5 bases, V lost 0 bases, and 3 bases had no gene match. The TCR comes from a female donor in good health and CMV-seronegative. The chain links TRBV5-1 to TRBJ2-7; 9 bases map to TRBD1. Sequenced: PBMCs. CDR3 bases: TGCGCCAGCAGCTTGGGGGACAGGGTTCACGAGCAGTACTTC. It is translated as CASSLGDRVHEQYF.